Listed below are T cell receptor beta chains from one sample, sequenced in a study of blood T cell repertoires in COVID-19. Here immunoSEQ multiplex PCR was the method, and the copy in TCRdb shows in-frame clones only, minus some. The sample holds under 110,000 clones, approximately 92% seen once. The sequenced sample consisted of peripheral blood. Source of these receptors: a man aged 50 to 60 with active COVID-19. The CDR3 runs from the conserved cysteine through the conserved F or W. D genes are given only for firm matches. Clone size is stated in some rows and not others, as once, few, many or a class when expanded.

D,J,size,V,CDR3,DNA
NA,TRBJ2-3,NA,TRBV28,CASRSGALGADTQYF,TGTGCCAGCAGGTCAGGTGCCTTAGGGGCAGATACGCAGTATTTT
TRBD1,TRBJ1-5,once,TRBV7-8,CASSLDRGGEPQHF,TGTGCCAGCAGCCTGGACAGGGGTGGGGAGCCCCAGCATTTT
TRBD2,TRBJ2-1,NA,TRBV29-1,CSVGVAGTIDEQFF,TGCAGCGTTGGAGTAGCGGGGACTATCGATGAGCAGTTCTTC
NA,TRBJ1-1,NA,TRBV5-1,CASSQDRMNTEAFF,TGCGCCAGCAGCCAGGACAGAATGAACACTGAAGCTTTCTTT
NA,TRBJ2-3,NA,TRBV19,CASSIDREAQYF,TGTGCCAGTAGTATAGATCGAGAGGCGCAGTATTTT
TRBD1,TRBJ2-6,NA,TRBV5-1,CASSSRQGTGANVLTF,TGCGCCAGCAGCTCCCGACAGGGGACTGGGGCCAACGTCCTGACTTTC
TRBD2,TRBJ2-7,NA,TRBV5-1,CASSLRRGLAGGPNEQYF,TGCGCCAGCAGCCTGCGGCGGGGACTAGCGGGAGGGCCAAACGAGCAGTACTTC
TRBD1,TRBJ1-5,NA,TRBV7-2,CASSSRTGRYDQPQHF,TGTGCCAGCAGCTCGCGGACAGGGAGGTACGACCAGCCCCAGCATTTT
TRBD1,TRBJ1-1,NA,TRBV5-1,CASSLQYRGGTEAFF,TGCGCCAGCAGCTTGCAGTACAGGGGAGGCACTGAAGCTTTCTTT
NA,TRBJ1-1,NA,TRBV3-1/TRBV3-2,CASSQVQGYEAFF,TGTGCCAGCAGCCAAGTTCAGGGTTATGAAGCTTTCTTT
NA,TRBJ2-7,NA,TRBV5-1,CASSPRSRSSYEQYF,TGCGCCAGCAGCCCTCGAAGTAGGAGCTCCTACGAGCAGTACTTC
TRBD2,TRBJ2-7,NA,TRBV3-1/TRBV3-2,CASSPLYSGRAEEQYF,TGTGCCAGCAGCCCTCTTTATAGCGGGAGGGCCGAAGAGCAGTACTTC
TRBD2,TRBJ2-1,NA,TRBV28,CASSSPTSGSNNEQFF,TGTGCCAGCAGTTCACCGACTAGCGGGAGCAACAATGAGCAGTTCTTC
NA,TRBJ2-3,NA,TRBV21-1,CASLLAGGGSTDTQYF,TGTGCCAGCCTTTTAGCGGGAGGGGGGAGCACAGATACGCAGTATTTT
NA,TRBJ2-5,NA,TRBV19,CASSTQGETQYF,TGTGCCAGTAGTACCCAGGGAGAGACCCAGTACTTC
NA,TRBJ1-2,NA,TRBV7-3,CASGSPRNYGYTF,TGTGCCAGCGGCTCCCCTCGTAACTATGGCTACACCTTC
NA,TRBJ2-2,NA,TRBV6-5,CASRVSTGELFF,TGTGCCAGCAGAGTCAGCACCGGGGAGCTGTTTTTT
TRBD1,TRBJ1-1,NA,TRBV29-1,CSVITGDTEAFF,TGCAGCGTTATAACAGGGGACACTGAAGCTTTCTTT
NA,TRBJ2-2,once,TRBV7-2,CASSLGGGLGTGELFF,TGTGCCAGCAGCCTAGGGGGAGGGTTGGGGACCGGGGAGCTGTTTTTT
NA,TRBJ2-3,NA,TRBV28,CASGPIADTQYF,TGTGCCAGCGGCCCCATCGCAGATACGCAGTATTTT
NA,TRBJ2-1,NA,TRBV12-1,CASSPRLAGATEQFF,TGTGCCAGCAGCCCCCGACTAGCGGGAGCAACTGAGCAGTTCTTC
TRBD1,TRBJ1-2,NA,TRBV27,CASSSDRGFYGYTF,TGTGCCAGCAGTTCAGACAGGGGGTTCTATGGCTACACCTTC
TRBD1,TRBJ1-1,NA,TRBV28,CASSLTGRRQGASEAFF,TGTGCCAGCAGTTTAACCGGACGTCGACAGGGGGCCTCTGAAGCTTTCTTT
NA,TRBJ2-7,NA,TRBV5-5,CASIGAYEQYF,TGTGCCAGCATTGGGGCTTACGAGCAGTACTTC
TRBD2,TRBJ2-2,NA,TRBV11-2,CASRETGGSGRNTGELFF,TGTGCCAGCAGAGAGACGGGGGGAAGCGGGAGGAACACCGGGGAGCTGTTTTTT
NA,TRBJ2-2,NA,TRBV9,CASSALGELFF,TGTGCCAGCAGCGCCCTGGGGGAGCTGTTTTTT
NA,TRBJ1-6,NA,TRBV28,CASSLSPRSPLHF,TGTGCCAGCAGTTTGAGCCCGCGCTCACCCCTCCACTTT
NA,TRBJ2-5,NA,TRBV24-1,CATSDPRTFGETQYF,TGTGCCACCAGTGATCCGAGGACATTCGGCGAGACCCAGTACTTC
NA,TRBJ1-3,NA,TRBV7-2,CASSSDSSSGNTIYF,TGTGCCAGCAGCTCGGACTCGAGCTCTGGAAACACCATATATTTT
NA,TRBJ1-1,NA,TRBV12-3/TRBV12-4,CASSTDRSTEAFF,TGTGCCAGCAGCACAGACAGGTCCACTGAAGCTTTCTTT
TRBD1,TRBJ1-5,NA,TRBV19,CASSATGGNQPQHF,TGTGCCAGTAGTGCGACAGGGGGGAATCAGCCCCAGCATTTT
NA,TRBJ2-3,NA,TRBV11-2,CASSLLRTASSTDTQYF,TGTGCCAGCAGCTTATTACGGACAGCTAGTAGCACAGATACGCAGTATTTT
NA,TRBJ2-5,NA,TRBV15,CATSRDKQVKETQYF,TGTGCCACCAGCAGAGATAAACAGGTTAAAGAGACCCAGTACTTC
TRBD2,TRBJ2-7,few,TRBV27,CASSRVAGTYEQYF,TGTGCCAGCAGTAGAGTAGCGGGGACCTACGAGCAGTACTTC
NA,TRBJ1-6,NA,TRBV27,CASKKQGTNNSPLHF,TGTGCCAGCAAAAAACAGGGAACAAATAATTCACCCCTCCACTTT
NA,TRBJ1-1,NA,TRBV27,CASTAGQLNTEAFF,TGTGCCAGCACTGCGGGGCAGTTAAACACTGAAGCTTTCTTT
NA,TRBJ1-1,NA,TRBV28,CASSFVTGLSTEAFF,TGTGCCAGCAGTTTCGTTACAGGGCTGAGCACTGAAGCTTTCTTT
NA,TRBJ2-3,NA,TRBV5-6,CASSLRSVRLLDTQYF,TGTGCCAGCAGCTTGCGGTCCGTCAGGCTTTTAGATACGCAGTATTTT
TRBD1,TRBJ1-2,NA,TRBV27,CASSALQGNYGYTF,TGTGCCAGCAGTGCCCTACAGGGGAACTATGGCTACACCTTC
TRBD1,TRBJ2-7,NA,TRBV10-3,CAISGRQGANEQYF,TGTGCCATCAGTGGTAGACAGGGGGCAAACGAGCAGTACTTC